Listed below are T cell receptor beta chains from one sample, sequenced in a study of cytomegalovirus exposure and HLA in healthy donors. Sequencing used immunoSEQ multiplex PCR; TCRdb keeps in-frame clones, though not all of them. Its table lists 100,000 to 150,000 clones. Material: PBMCs. The receptor set was obtained from a man between 35 and 55 years old in good health and CMV-seronegative. Both conserved end residues are part of each CDR3. D genes are given only for firm matches.

d_call,j_call,v_call,cdr3_length,cdr3_aa,cdr3_nt
TRBD1,TRBJ2-3,TRBV28,16,CASSYYQGAGADTQYF,TGTGCCAGCAGCTATTACCAGGGGGCAGGAGCAGATACGCAGTATTTT
TRBD2,TRBJ2-3,TRBV10-3,20,CAISELTSGSIISSADTQYF,TGTGCCATCAGTGAGTTGACTAGCGGGAGTATTATCTCCTCCGCAGATACGCAGTATTTT
TRBD2,TRBJ2-3,TRBV7-2,15,CASSLLAGGEGTQYF,TGTGCCAGCAGCTTGCTAGCGGGAGGCGAGGGTACGCAGTATTTT
-,TRBJ1-5,TRBV5-4,14,CASSLVGSNQPQHF,TGTGCCAGCAGCTTGGTGGGCAGTAATCAGCCCCAGCATTTT
-,TRBJ2-1,TRBV7-3,14,CASSLVSSASSLFF,TGTGCCAGCAGCTTAGTTTCTTCGGCTAGCTCCCTGTTCTTC
TRBD1,TRBJ1-6,TRBV2,15,CASRATGTGNSPLHF,TGTGCCAGCAGGGCGACCGGGACAGGGAATTCACCCCTCCACTTT
TRBD2,TRBJ2-3,TRBV6-1,14,CASGLTSGTDTQYF,TGTGCCAGCGGACTGACTAGCGGGACAGATACGCAGTATTTT
-,TRBJ2-3,TRBV7-3,19,CASSLTGPRMSGRADTQYF,TGTGCCAGCAGCTTAACAGGACCCCGAATGAGCGGAAGGGCAGATACGCAGTATTTT
-,TRBJ2-1,TRBV5-5,15,CASSHAPSSYNEQFF,TGTGCCAGCAGCCACGCACCGAGCTCCTACAATGAGCAGTTCTTC
-,TRBJ2-1,TRBV6-6,14,CASRWAGSYNEQFF,TGTGCCAGCCGGTGGGCGGGATCCTACAATGAGCAGTTCTTC
TRBD2,TRBJ2-5,TRBV2,15,CARQSGTSGPGTQYF,TGTGCCAGGCAATCCGGGACTAGCGGCCCAGGGACCCAGTACTTC
TRBD1,TRBJ1-5,TRBV25-1,17,CASSVRQGPRRDQPQHF,TGTGCCAGCAGTGTCAGACAGGGTCCAAGAAGAGATCAGCCCCAGCATTTT
TRBD2,TRBJ2-7,TRBV7-9,16,CASSPPRSGRIYEQYF,TGTGCCAGCAGCCCCCCGAGGAGCGGGAGGATTTACGAGCAGTACTTC
-,TRBJ2-3,TRBV4-2,17,CASSQAARGTGTDTQYF,TGTGCCAGCAGCCAAGCCGCTCGGGGGACTGGCACAGATACGCAGTATTTT
-,TRBJ2-4,TRBV11-3,14,CASSKGVSKNIQYF,TGTGCCAGCAGCAAGGGAGTTTCCAAAAACATTCAGTACTTC
-,TRBJ1-5,TRBV30,15,CAWSVRGTPNQPQHF,TGTGCCTGGAGTGTACGGGGGACTCCAAATCAGCCCCAGCATTTT
-,TRBJ1-1,TRBV18,15,CASSPRQTTSTEAFF,TGTGCCAGCTCACCAAGGCAGACTACTTCGACTGAAGCTTTCTTT
TRBD2,TRBJ2-7,TRBV7-9,15,CASSGKTSGVYEQYF,TGTGCCAGCAGCGGAAAGACTAGCGGGGTCTACGAGCAGTACTTC
TRBD1,TRBJ2-2,TRBV28,16,CASSRRNTGATGELFF,TGTGCCAGCAGTCGAAGGAATACAGGGGCCACCGGGGAGCTGTTTTTT
-,TRBJ1-5,TRBV11-2,15,CASSLNSLSNQPQHF,TGTGCCAGCAGCTTAAATTCCCTTAGCAATCAGCCCCAGCATTTT
-,TRBJ2-1,TRBV7-2,14,CASSFRASQNEQFF,TGTGCCAGCAGCTTTCGAGCTAGTCAAAATGAGCAGTTCTTC
TRBD1,TRBJ1-5,TRBV6-5,15,CASSSGTGGNQPQHF,TGTGCCAGCAGTTCCGGGACAGGGGGAAATCAGCCCCAGCATTTT
-,TRBJ2-3,TRBV5-8,11,CASSLDYTQYF,TGTGCCAGCAGCTTAGACTATACGCAGTATTTT
-,TRBJ1-2,TRBV5-4,13,CASSLAGNYGYTF,TGTGCCAGCAGCTTGGCGGGGAACTATGGCTACACCTTC
-,TRBJ2-3,TRBV7-8,13,CASSFQGQDTQYF,TGTGCCAGCAGCTTTCAGGGCCAGGATACGCAGTATTTT
-,TRBJ2-3,TRBV6-1,14,CASNAALVIGTQYF,TGTGCCAGCAATGCGGCACTAGTTATTGGTACGCAGTATTTT
TRBD1,TRBJ1-5,TRBV19,15,CASRRDREWNQPQHF,TGTGCCAGTAGGAGGGACAGGGAGTGGAATCAGCCCCAGCATTTT
TRBD2,TRBJ2-4,TRBV11-3,14,CASSFGRGGNIQYF,TGTGCCAGCAGCTTTGGTAGGGGAGGGAACATTCAGTACTTC
TRBD2,TRBJ2-7,TRBV11-2,16,CASSSRLAGGGYEQYF,TGTGCCAGCAGCTCCCGACTAGCGGGAGGGGGCTACGAGCAGTACTTC
TRBD1,TRBJ1-5,TRBV5-6,16,CASSFDRGQSNQPQHF,TGTGCCAGCAGCTTTGACAGGGGTCAGAGTAATCAGCCCCAGCATTTT
-,TRBJ2-7,TRBV27,13,CASRGRAVHEQYF,TGTGCCAGCAGAGGCAGGGCAGTCCACGAGCAGTACTTC
TRBD1,TRBJ2-7,TRBV10-3,19,CAISGPQITGGSSSYEQYF,TGTGCCATCAGTGGGCCGCAGATAACAGGGGGTTCGAGCTCCTACGAGCAGTACTTC
TRBD1,TRBJ1-5,TRBV30,14,CAWSVGQGRQPQHF,TGTGCCTGGAGTGTAGGACAGGGGCGGCAACCCCAGCATTTT
TRBD2,TRBJ2-7,TRBV4-2,14,CASSQDGTAGGSYF,TGTGCCAGCAGCCAAGATGGAACGGCGGGGGGATCGTACTTC
-,TRBJ1-2,TRBV28,13,CASSLQGLYGYTF,TGTGCCAGCAGTTTACAGGGGCTGTATGGCTACACCTTC
TRBD1,TRBJ2-5,TRBV7-9,14,CASRQGAGAETQYF,TGTGCCAGCAGGCAGGGGGCTGGGGCGGAGACCCAGTACTTC
-,TRBJ2-7,TRBV7-2,13,CASSSKSQLGQYF,TGTGCCAGCAGCTCCAAATCGCAACTAGGGCAGTACTTC
-,TRBJ2-7,TRBV9,14,CASSLEGGSYEQYF,TGTGCCAGCAGCTTGGAGGGGGGGAGCTACGAGCAGTACTTC
-,TRBJ1-5,TRBV7-8,16,CAGSSLGRAGNQPQHF,TGTGCCGGCAGCTCACTCGGCAGGGCGGGCAATCAGCCCCAGCATTTT
TRBD1,TRBJ1-2,TRBV28,15,CASSPPTDRGHGYTF,TGTGCCAGCAGCCCACCCACTGACAGGGGTCATGGCTACACCTTC
TRBD2,TRBJ2-2,TRBV28,24,CASSLRGMTVPGLAGGVLTGELFF,TGTGCCAGCAGTTTACGCGGGATGACGGTACCGGGACTAGCGGGAGGGGTGTTGACCGGGGAGCTGTTTTTT
-,TRBJ2-7,TRBV5-5,14,CASSHETGYHEQYF,TGTGCCAGCAGCCATGAAACAGGGTACCACGAGCAGTACTTC